A single sample gave rise to the 30 T cell receptor beta chains below, sequenced in a study of neurological immune-mediated disorders. In TCRdb, the 5' RACE reads were re-called with MiXCR into one record per CDR3 protein. The table records around 66,000 distinct CDR3 sequences, roughly 5.5% of them present only once. Sample: PBMCs. These receptor sequences come from a woman in her thirties with multiple sclerosis.

Many counts were recorded for this clonotype. V usage is TRBV12-3 or TRBV12-4 and J usage is TRBJ2-7; TRBD2 matches at 10 bases. V dropped 5 bases and J dropped 2; count of bases not matched to a gene: 6. The CDR3 is made up of 15 amino acids. CDR3 sequence (DNA): TGTGCCAGCAGTCCCTCACTAGCGGGGACCTACGAGCAGTACTTC. It is translated as CASSPSLAGTYEQYF.

J is TRBJ2-1 and V is TRBV3-1; 8 bases are shared with TRBD1. CDR1 LGHDT and CDR2 YNNKEL come from the germline V gene (reference sequence). The CDR3 is 14 residues long. V gave up 5 bases and J gave up 8 bases; unmatched junction bases: 8. The CDR3 DNA sequence: TGTGCCAGCAGCTTGGGACAGGCTGTGTATGAGCAGTTCTTC. This codes for CASSLGQAVYEQFF.

The rearrangement uses TRBV18 and TRBJ2-7; D unresolved. Germline V lookup: CDR1 KGHSH, CDR2 LQKENI. Trimming stripped 3 bases from V and 7 bases from J, with 13 bases between. This CDR3 contains 13 residues. DNA for the CDR3: TGTGCCAGCTCACCCACGCTACTACGAGAGCAGTACTTC. It translates to CASSPTLLREQYF.

This clonotype came up many times. The chain recombines TRBV12-3 or TRBV12-4 with TRBJ1-1; D is unresolved. The V gene lost 2 bases and the J gene lost 2 bases, with 6 bases spanning the gap. CDR3 length equals 13 residues. The DNA of the CDR3 is TGTGCCAGCAGTTTAATAGGAAACACTGAAGCTTTCTTT. Its translation: CASSLIGNTEAFF.

V and J are TRBV20-1 and TRBJ1-1; maybe TRBD1 (5 bases). The CDR3 length is 16 residues. Germline V gives CDR1 DFQATT, CDR2 SNEGSKA (reference sequence). V gave up 0 bases and J gave up 1 base, with 15 bases separating them. CDR3 protein: CSARDLIRGENTEAFF. The DNA for the CDR3 is TGCAGTGCTAGAGACCTCATACGGGGGGAGAACACTGAAGCTTTCTTT.

About this clonotype itself: At one of its ends the junction is not consistent with the germline gene, which may arise from a read error. The chain recombines TRBV18 with TRBJ1-5; D is perhaps TRBD1 (6 bases). Germline V CDR1 and CDR2: KGHSH, LQKENI. The CDR3 has 17 amino acids. CDR3 bases: TGTGCCAGCTCAAGGAGAGACACAGGGAATAGGGGTCAGCCCCAGAATTTT. It yields the protein CASSRRDTGNRGQPQNF. Using reference TRBV18 and TRBJ1-5 for the parts outside the CDR3, the full variable domain is NAGVMQNPRHLVRRRGQEARLRCSPMKGHSHVYWYRQLPEEGLKFMVYLQKENIIDESGMPKERFSAEFPKEGPSILRIQQVVRGDSAAYFCASSRRDTGNRGQPQNFGDGTRLSIL.

This clonotype was counted ten times or more. The rearrangement links TRBV5-1 to TRBJ2-5; D gene uncertain. Germline V gene data show CDR1 as SGHRS and CDR2 as YFSETQ. The V end lost 2 bases, the J end lost 3 bases, and 14 bases lay between the germline ends. The CDR3 runs 15 residues. CDR3: CASSLRPFFEETQYF. The CDR3 DNA reads TGCGCCAGCAGCTTAAGACCATTTTTCGAAGAGACCCAGTACTTC.

This clonotype was counted only a few times. At one end the junction does not follow the germline gene, possibly because of a read error. The J gene is TRBJ2-1, the V gene TRBV7-7; D call uncertain. Germline CDR1 reads SSHAT; CDR2 reads FNYEAQ (reference sequence). CDR3 length equals 13 residues. CDR3 in DNA: TGTGCTAGCAGCTTGGGAACAAACGGTGAGCAGTTCTTC. This sequence encodes CASSLGTNGEQFF.

The chain carries TRBV5-1 and TRBJ2-3; a possible D gene is TRBD1 (6 bases). The CDR3 is 15 residues long. V lost 2 bases, J lost 0 bases, and 10 bases lay in between. Germline V CDR1 and CDR2: SGHRS, YFSETQ. The CDR3 coding sequence is TGCGCCAGCAGCTTACAGGGTGGAAGCACAGATACGCAGTATTTT. Translated: CASSLQGGSTDTQYF.

V is TRBV29-1 and J is TRBJ2-7, with 7 bases lining up with TRBD1. CDR3 size: 14 residues. CDR1 and CDR2 (germline): SQVTM, ANQGSEA. V trimming: 3 bases; J trimming: 0 bases; junction bases outside the gene matches: 5. CDR3 loop: CSVEGTDSSYEQYF. The CDR3 DNA follows: TGCAGCGTTGAGGGGACAGACTCCTCCTACGAGCAGTACTTC.

In its sample, this clonotype was seen many times. This chain joins TRBV12-3 or TRBV12-4 and TRBJ2-3; tentatively, D is TRBD2 (5 bases). This CDR3 spans 16 amino acids. V gave up 1 base and J gave up 2 bases, with 13 bases separating them. In DNA, the CDR3 is TGTGCCAGCAGTTTAGTAGCGCCCTTCGTCACAGATACGCAGTATTTT. Residues: CASSLVAPFVTDTQYF.

This clonotype occurred many times. The V and J genes are TRBV7-2 and TRBJ1-1; 9 positions match TRBD1. Germline values: CDR1 SGHTA, CDR2 FQGNSA. Trimming took 5 bases from V and 11 from J; bases not matched to a gene: 9. This CDR3 has 13 amino acids. The CDR3 loop is CASSASRDRVAFF. For the CDR3, the DNA is TGTGCCAGCAGCGCCTCCCGGGACAGGGTGGCTTTCTTT. The full variable domain, its missing parts supplied by reference TRBV7-2 and TRBJ1-1, is GAGVSQSPSNKVTEKGKDVELRCDPISGHTALYWYRQSLGQGLEFLIYFQGNSAPDKSGLPSDRFSAERTGGSVSTLTIQRTQQEDSAVYLCASSASRDRVAFFGQGTRLTVV.

This clonotype was seen at least ten times. V gene TRBV20-1 combines with J gene TRBJ2-6, with a possible D match to TRBD2 (6 bases). Trimming shortened V by 3 bases and J by 2 bases, and 11 bases separated the two germline ends. The germline CDR1 and CDR2 sequences are DFQATT and SNEGSKA (reference sequence). CDR3 length equals 15 residues. For the CDR3, the DNA is TGCAGTGCTAGGACTAGGGGAGCTGGGGCCAACGTCCTGACTTTC. Amino acid sequence: CSARTRGAGANVLTF.

The chain carries TRBV7-2 and TRBJ1-1; D is ambiguous. Germline values: CDR1 SGHTA, CDR2 FQGNSA. Trimming removed 5 bases from V and 3 bases from J, with 13 bases in between. The CDR3 consists of 14 residues. CDR3 nucleotide sequence: TGTGCCAGCAGCCTACCGACGGGAGACACTGAAGCTTTCTTT. This translates into CASSLPTGDTEAFF. Full variable domain (missing parts from reference TRBV7-2 and TRBJ1-1): GAGVSQSPSNKVTEKGKDVELRCDPISGHTALYWYRQSLGQGLEFLIYFQGNSAPDKSGLPSDRFSAERTGGSVSTLTIQRTQQEDSAVYLCASSLPTGDTEAFFGQGTRLTVV.

This clonotype was seen ten or more times. The chain recombines TRBV10-3 with TRBJ1-3; the D is unclear. V lost 3 bases to trimming and J lost 0 bases, with 6 bases between them. Germline values: CDR1 ENHRY, CDR2 SYGVKD. CDR3 length equals 14 residues. CDR3 amino acids: CAISDTSSGNTIYF. Here the CDR3 DNA reads TGTGCCATCAGTGACACAAGCTCTGGAAACACCATATATTTT.

This clonotype showed up many times. The CDR3 DNA reads TGTGCCAGCAGTTCCGCCCCTCAGGACTATGGCTACACCTTC. This translates into CASSSAPQDYGYTF. The chain has TRBV12-3 or TRBV12-4 and TRBJ1-2; D unresolved. Deletions cut 4 bases from V and 3 bases from J, with 12 bases between. The CDR3 extends over 14 amino acids.

At least ten counts were recorded for this clonotype. The chain joins TRBV20-1 to TRBJ1-2, with D possibly being TRBD1 (6 bases). The V and J ends lost 4 bases and 4 bases respectively, with 13 bases between them. The CDR3 has 13 residues. From germline, CDR1 is DFQATT and CDR2 SNEGSKA (reference sequence). The CDR3 sequence: CSATRTDSYGYTF. The CDR3 region has the DNA TGCAGTGCTACTAGGACAGATTCCTATGGCTACACCTTC.

This clonotype was found many times. The rearrangement links TRBV24-1 to TRBJ2-3; TRBD1 agrees at 8 bases. V gave up 4 bases and J gave up 1 base; unmatched junction bases: 0. The CDR3 runs 14 residues. The germline V gene encodes CDR1 KGHDR and CDR2 SFDVKD. For the CDR3, the DNA is TGTGCCACCAGTGACAGGGGGCGCACAGATACGCAGTATTTT. Translation gives CATSDRGRTDTQYF.

The chain couples TRBV6-6 to TRBJ1-4; TRBD1 matches 10 bases. The CDR3 is 15 residues long. Per the germline V gene, CDR1 is MNHNY and CDR2 is SVGAGI (reference sequence). Unmatched junction bases numbered 3, after V lost 2 bases and J lost 6 bases. CDR3 region: CASSYPGTGDEKLFF. The CDR3 DNA is TGTGCCAGCAGTTACCCCGGGACAGGGGATGAAAAACTGTTTTTT.

The rearrangement uses TRBV6-2 or TRBV6-3 and TRBJ2-1; D is unclear. The CDR3 contains 12 residues. Trimming shortened V by 0 bases and J by 7 bases, and 4 bases separated the two germline ends. Germline V gene data show CDR1 as MNHEY and CDR2 as SVGEGT. DNA of the CDR3: TGTGCCAGCAGTTACTCACAGAATGAGCAGTTCTTC. Protein product: CASSYSQNEQFF.

The chain couples TRBV5-1 to TRBJ2-3; D not certain. V gave up 0 bases and J gave up 2 bases, with 13 bases separating them. From germline, CDR1 is SGHRS and CDR2 YFSETQ. The CDR3 has 16 residues. CDR3 DNA: TGCGCCAGCAGCTTGGGTCAGGACCAAAACACAGATACGCAGTATTTT. Its protein is CASSLGQDQNTDTQYF. The full variable domain, its missing parts supplied by reference TRBV5-1 and TRBJ2-3, is KAGVTQTPRYLIKTRGQQVTLSCSPISGHRSVSWYQQTPGQGLQFLFEYFSETQRNKGNFPGRFSGRQFSNSRSEMNVSTLELGDSALYLCASSLGQDQNTDTQYFGPGTRLTVL.

The chain combines TRBV7-2 with TRBJ1-5; D is unclear. V lost 5 bases to trimming and J lost 5 bases, with 10 bases between them. There are 13 residues in the CDR3. Per germline, CDR1 SGHTA and CDR2 FQGNSA. DNA of the CDR3: TGTGCCAGCAGCCTTATTAGTGATCAGCCCCAGCATTTT. Protein: CASSLISDQPQHF.

In this sample, this clonotype turned up many times. The V and J genes are TRBV20-1 and TRBJ2-1; D possibly matches TRBD1 or TRBD2 (5 bases each). Trimming stripped 6 bases from V and 0 bases from J, with 9 bases between. Germline lookup yields CDR1 DFQATT and CDR2 SNEGSKA (reference sequence). The length of the CDR3 is 13 residues. The CDR3 reads CSAARGSYNEQFF. DNA for the CDR3: TGCAGTGCCGCGAGGGGCTCCTACAATGAGCAGTTCTTC.

This clonotype has a handful of counts. The chain employs TRBV20-1 and TRBJ2-7; D remains unclear. Trimming took off 5 bases at V and 6 bases at J, with 14 bases between the two ends. The germline V gene has CDR1 DFQATT and CDR2 SNEGSKA (reference sequence). The CDR3 sequence is 12 residues long. DNA of the CDR3: TGCAGTGCTGGCACGGGTCTTAGCGAGCAGTACTTC. Translating it yields CSAGTGLSEQYF.

Note on this clonotype: This may be a read error: a much more frequent sequence differs by one nucleotide. The CDR3 DNA sequence: TGCAGCGTAGAGCCGGGAAAGGGGGTTGAGCAGTACTTC. It codes for CSVEPGKGVEQYF. The chain carries TRBV29-1 and TRBJ2-7; weak D call: TRBD1 (6 bases). The ends were cut back, 6 bases at V and 7 bases at J, with 19 bases in the middle. This CDR3 region has 13 residues. Germline values: CDR1 SQVTM, CDR2 ANQGSEA.

J is TRBJ1-2 and V is TRBV20-1; D is possibly TRBD1 (5 bases). The germline V and J ends were trimmed by 5 bases and 3 bases, with 16 bases remaining between them. CDR3 length: 14 amino acids. Germline V gene sequence: CDR1 DFQATT, CDR2 SNEGSKA (reference sequence). CDR3 region: CSAHSREGDYGYTF. The DNA of the CDR3 is TGCAGTGCTCACAGCAGGGAAGGGGACTATGGCTACACCTTC.

This rearrangement joins TRBV20-1 to TRBJ2-5; 7 positions agree with TRBD2. This CDR3 region has 14 residues. V gave up 6 bases and J gave up 7 bases; unmatched junction bases: 14. Germline CDR1 reads DFQATT; CDR2 reads SNEGSKA (reference sequence). CDR3 nucleotide sequence: TGCAGTGCCACCTTGCGGGGGATCCCGCGGACCCAGTACTTC. This sequence encodes CSATLRGIPRTQYF.

The rearrangement uses TRBV20-1 and TRBJ2-4; 11 bases are shared with TRBD2. The CDR3 runs to 15 residues. J lost 1 base, V lost 5 bases, and 4 bases had no gene match. Germline values: CDR1 DFQATT, CDR2 SNEGSKA (reference sequence). CDR3 in amino acids: CSAFSGGEAKNIQYF. The CDR3 DNA is TGCAGTGCTTTTAGCGGGGGGGAGGCCAAAAACATTCAGTACTTC.

The table lists this clonotype with many counts. The chain couples TRBV3-1 to TRBJ2-3, with 7 bases fitting TRBD2. Per the germline V gene, CDR1 is LGHDT and CDR2 is YNNKEL (reference sequence). Trimming at V came to 5 bases and at J to 4 bases, leaving 9 bases not matched to a gene. The CDR3 spans 15 residues. CDR3 sequence (DNA): TGTGCCAGCAGCTTCAGGGCGGGGGAGCCAGATACGCAGTATTTT. Protein: CASSFRAGEPDTQYF.

This clonotype was detected ten times or more. This sequence joins TRBV20-1 and TRBJ2-7, with 7 nucleotides matching TRBD2. The CDR3 is 14 residues long. The V gene end was trimmed by 4 bases and the J gene end by 3 bases; junction bases not matched to a gene: 9. CDR1 and CDR2 from the germline V gene are DFQATT and SNEGSKA (reference sequence). CDR3 coding DNA: TGCAGTGCTATTCCTTTATCGGGGGGCTACGAGCAGTACTTC. Residues: CSAIPLSGGYEQYF.